The present T cell receptor beta chain was sequenced within a study of T cells in Graves' hyperthyroidism and ophthalmopathy. Those patients with uncontrolled infection, other autoimmune disease, pregnancy or lactation were excluded. As to this clonotype: Its specificity is unknown.

Amplification yielded TCR beta CDR3 regions, with RNA transcripts as the source. HTBI primers were employed in a first-round RT-PCR of the TCR CDR3. One entry per CDR3 protein, called by TCRdb with MiXCR from the multiplex PCR reads. Of about 570,000 distinct CDR3 sequences listed, just over 45% were seen once; the top ten hold over 15%. Overall study findings and caveats: Most clonotypes expanded in the thyroid (above 0.001) were also present in blood.

CDR3 size: 14 residues. Deletions cut 7 bases from V and 6 bases from J, with 16 bases between. CDR1 MDHEN and CDR2 SYDVKM come from the germline V gene. The receptor was isolated from an adult woman with Graves' disease, either hyperthyroidism or ophthalmopathy (not recorded which). J is TRBJ1-5 and V is TRBV28; a possible D gene is TRBD1 (6 bases). The sequencing input was peripheral blood or thyroid tissue (not recorded which). CDR3 loop: CASMSQGRAQPQHF. CDR3 in DNA: TGTGCCAGCATGAGTCAGGGGAGGGCTCAGCCCCAGCATTTT.